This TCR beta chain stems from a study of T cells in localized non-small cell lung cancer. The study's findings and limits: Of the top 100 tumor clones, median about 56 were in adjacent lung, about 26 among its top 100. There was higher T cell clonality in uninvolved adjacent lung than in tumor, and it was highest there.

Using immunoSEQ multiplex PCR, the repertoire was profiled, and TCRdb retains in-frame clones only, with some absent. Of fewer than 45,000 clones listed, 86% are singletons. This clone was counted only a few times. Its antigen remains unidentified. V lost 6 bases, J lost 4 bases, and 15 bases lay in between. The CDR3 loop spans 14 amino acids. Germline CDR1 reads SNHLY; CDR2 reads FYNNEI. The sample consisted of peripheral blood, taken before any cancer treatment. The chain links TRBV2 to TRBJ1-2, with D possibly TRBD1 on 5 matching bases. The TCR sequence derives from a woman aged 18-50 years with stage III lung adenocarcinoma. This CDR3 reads CASSPSGPSYGYTF. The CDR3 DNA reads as TGTGCCAGCAGCCCCTCGGGACCCTCCTATGGCTACACCTTC. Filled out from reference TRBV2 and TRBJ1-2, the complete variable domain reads EPEVTQTPSHQVTQMGQEVILRCVPISNHLYFYWYRQILGQKVEFLVSFYNNEISEKSEIFDDQFSVERPDGSNFTLKIRSTKLEDSAMYFCASSPSGPSYGYTFGSGTRLTVV.